These T cell receptor beta chains were read from a single sample in a study of blood T cell repertoires in COVID-19. The table came from immunoSEQ multiplex PCR; TCRdb's copy has only in-frame clones and leaves some out. This sample has about 260,000 clones, with about 83% found just once. The sequenced sample was peripheral blood. The receptors originated from a middle-aged woman who had recovered from COVID-19. Both conserved end residues are part of each CDR3. Fields, in order: V gene, D gene, clone size, J gene, CDR3 protein, CDR3 DNA. D genes are given only for firm matches. Rows may omit the clone size; those that give it use once, few, many or a size class.

>TRBV28|.|.|TRBJ1-2
CASIDSLFAYGYTF
TGTGCCAGTATTGACAGTCTCTTCGCCTATGGCTACACCTTC
>TRBV6-1|TRBD2|.|TRBJ2-7
CASSEALVAGAYEQYF
TGTGCCAGCAGTGAAGCGCTTGTAGCGGGAGCCTACGAGCAGTACTTC
>TRBV30|TRBD1|.|TRBJ2-7
CAWSYGGTGTREQYF
TGTGCCTGGAGCTATGGAGGGACAGGGACTCGCGAGCAGTACTTC
>TRBV5-4|.|.|TRBJ1-2
CASSAGGRSNYGYTF
TGTGCCAGCAGCGCTGGCGGGCGCTCTAACTATGGCTACACCTTC
>TRBV7-9|TRBD2|.|TRBJ2-7
CASSFSTSGGTSSSYEQYF
TGTGCCAGCAGCTTCTCGACTAGCGGGGGGACTAGCAGCTCCTACGAGCAGTACTTC
>TRBV5-1|.|few|TRBJ2-3
CASSLAGVPDTQYF
TGCGCCAGCAGCTTGGCGGGGGTCCCAGATACGCAGTATTTT
>TRBV12-3/TRBV12-4|.|.|TRBJ2-7
CASTLTNSYEQYF
TGTGCCAGCACCTTGACAAACTCCTACGAGCAGTACTTC
>TRBV6-5|.|.|TRBJ1-5
CASTRRGGDQPQHF
TGTGCCAGCACCCGTAGGGGGGGAGATCAGCCCCAGCATTTT
>TRBV19|.|.|TRBJ2-3
CASRQLDSDTQYF
TGTGCCAGTAGACAACTAGATTCAGATACGCAGTATTTT
>TRBV18|TRBD1|.|TRBJ1-2
CASSPGQSDGYTF
TGTGCCAGCTCACCGGGACAGTCGGATGGCTACACCTTC
>TRBV5-1|TRBD2|.|TRBJ2-1
CASSLVASGDSEQFF
TGCGCCAGCAGCTTGGTTGCTAGCGGGGATAGTGAGCAGTTCTTC
>TRBV5-1|.|.|TRBJ2-7
CASSLGGAEQYF
TGCGCCAGCAGCTTAGGCGGGGCCGAGCAGTACTTC
>TRBV4-1|.|few|TRBJ2-1
CASSQVNMVSYNEQFF
TGCGCCAGCAGCCAAGTTAACATGGTCTCCTACAATGAGCAGTTCTTC
>TRBV5-1|TRBD1|once|TRBJ1-1
CASSWDSRNLMNAEAFF
TGCGCCAGCAGCTGGGACAGCCGGAATCTCATGAACGCTGAAGCTTTCTTT
>TRBV28|.|few|TRBJ1-1
CASSYLTVNTEAFF
TGTGCCAGCAGTTACCTTACAGTGAACACTGAAGCTTTCTTT
>TRBV5-1|.|.|TRBJ2-5
CASSVGSQETQYF
TGCGCCAGCAGCGTCGGGAGCCAAGAGACCCAGTACTTC
>TRBV6-5|.|once|TRBJ2-7
CATRQTGYEQYF
TGTGCCACCCGACAGACAGGCTACGAGCAGTACTTC
>TRBV18|TRBD1|few|TRBJ1-5
CASSPARDSPQHF
TGTGCCAGCTCACCAGCTCGGGACAGCCCCCAGCATTTT
>TRBV6-2/TRBV6-3|.|.|TRBJ2-3
CASSFPKTSLDTQYF
TGTGCCAGCAGTTTCCCGAAGACTAGTCTGGATACGCAGTATTTT
>TRBV7-9|TRBD2|.|TRBJ2-7
CASSRGEGNEQYF
TGTGCCAGCAGCCGAGGGGAGGGTAACGAACAGTACTTC
>TRBV27|.|.|TRBJ1-4
CASREEEKLFF
TGTGCCAGCAGGGAGGAGGAAAAACTGTTTTTT
>TRBV24-1|.|.|TRBJ2-7
CATSLRGEEQYF
TGTGCCACCAGTCTCCGGGGTGAGGAGCAGTACTTC
>TRBV30|.|.|TRBJ1-5
CAWSVRGQSIQPQHF
TGTGCCTGGAGTGTACGAGGACAGAGTATCCAGCCCCAGCATTTT
>TRBV15|.|.|TRBJ1-6
CATSSRTVGPLDNSPLHF
TGTGCCACCAGCAGCCGGACAGTCGGCCCCCTGGATAATTCACCCCTCCACTTT
>TRBV7-9|.|.|TRBJ2-1
CASSLWPLGGLGSVF
TGTGCCAGCAGCTTATGGCCTCTAGGAGGGTTGGGCAGTGTCTTC
>TRBV5-1|.|.|TRBJ2-7
CASSNPQGSPYEQYF
TGCGCCAGCAGCAACCCTCAGGGGTCCCCCTACGAGCAGTACTTC
>TRBV5-3|.|.|TRBJ1-5
CARLPQIYSNQPQHF
TGTGCCAGACTTCCACAGATTTATAGCAATCAGCCCCAGCATTTT
>TRBV9|.|.|TRBJ1-6
CASRWGRGNSPLHF
TGTGCCAGCAGGTGGGGGAGGGGGAATTCACCCCTCCACTTT
>TRBV2|TRBD2|.|TRBJ2-1
CASGTSAYNEQFF
TGTGCCAGCGGGACTAGCGCTTACAATGAGCAGTTCTTC